These 12 T cell receptor beta chains were all obtained from the same sample, sequenced in a study of blood T cell repertoires in COVID-19 (dated by TCRdb to the early 2020s). The protocol used for the library was the immunoSEQ multiplex PCR assay. Imported from immuneACCESS, the table was reduced by TCRdb to in-frame sequences with V and J called. These copies leave out some clones; in studies compared against another copy, an unresolved V gene accounts for under half, and the cause of the remainder is not known. Here the sample has 150,000 to 200,000 clones; approximately 80% occur a single time. In total, the top ten clones hold roughly a tenth of the sample. The sample taken for sequencing was peripheral blood. Receptors were obtained from a human donor in a cohort sampled during active COVID-19.

This clone was counted between two and nine times. V and J are TRBV5-1 and TRBJ1-4, with D possibly matching TRBD1 (5 bases). Germline CDR1 SGHRS, CDR2 YFSETQ. The CDR3 is made up of 14 amino acids. V lost 3 bases, J lost 1 base, and 7 bases lay in between. The CDR3, as DNA: TGCGCCAGCAGCTCAGACAGAACTAATGAAAAACTGTTTTTT. It is translated as CASSSDRTNEKLFF.

The J gene is TRBJ1-1, the V gene TRBV7-9; TRBD1 aligns across 10 bases. Germline CDR1 reads SEHNR; CDR2 reads FQNEAQ (reference sequence). The V gene end was trimmed by 5 bases and the J gene end by 11 bases; junction bases not matched to a gene: 14. There are 15 residues in the CDR3. Here the CDR3 reads CASSHTMTGGVFAFF. In nucleotides, the CDR3 is TGTGCCAGCAGCCACACGATGACAGGGGGCGTCTTCGCTTTCTTT.

This chain connects TRBV27 to TRBJ2-1; 11 bases are a match to TRBD1. The CDR3 contains 15 residues. CDR1 MNHEY and CDR2 SMNVEV come from the germline V gene (reference sequence). The trim removed 4 bases at V and 6 bases at J, leaving 5 bases unmatched. Here the CDR3 reads CASSSLGTGGNEQFF. For the CDR3, the DNA is TGTGCCAGCAGTTCCTTGGGGACAGGGGGCAATGAGCAGTTCTTC.

The chain joins TRBV19 to TRBJ2-3, with 8 nucleotides matching TRBD2. The trim removed 4 bases at V and 5 bases at J, leaving 5 bases unmatched. Germline lookup yields CDR1 LNHDA and CDR2 SQIVND (reference sequence). There are 14 residues in the CDR3. Here the CDR3 reads CASSRAAGEDTQYF. DNA for the CDR3: TGTGCCAGTAGTAGAGCAGCGGGAGAAGATACGCAGTATTTT.

V is TRBV11-3 and J is TRBJ2-7; 10 bases are shared with TRBD1. The CDR3 is 14 residues long. CDR1 and CDR2 (germline): SGHNT, YENEEA. V shed 3 bases and J 6 bases; nucleotides not matched to a gene: 5. The CDR3 DNA follows: TGTGCCAGCAGCTTCGGGACAGGGGTTGCCGAGCAGTACTTC. It yields the protein CASSFGTGVAEQYF.

The chain carries TRBV28 and TRBJ1-4; D remains unclear. Germline V CDR1 and CDR2: MDHEN, SYDVKM. The ends were cut back, 2 bases at V and 2 bases at J, with 6 bases in the middle. This CDR3 has 14 residues. CDR3 amino acids: CASSLIGTNEKLFF. In DNA, the CDR3 is TGTGCCAGCAGTTTAATCGGGACTAATGAAAAACTGTTTTTT. Supplemented by reference TRBV28 and TRBJ1-4, the full variable domain reads DVKVTQSSRYLVKRTGEKVFLECVQDMDHENMFWYRQDPGLGLRLIYFSYDVKMKEKGDIPEGYSVSREKKERFSLILESASTNQTSMYLCASSLIGTNEKLFFGSGTQLSVL.

This clone has a handful of counts. The chain recombines TRBV19 with TRBJ2-1; no clear D gene. This CDR3 contains 12 residues. The V gene lost 5 bases and the J gene lost 7 bases, with 9 bases spanning the gap. Germline CDR1 is LNHDA and CDR2 is SQIVND (reference sequence). Written as DNA, the CDR3 is TGTGCCAGTAGTGTAAATATGAATGAGCAGTTCTTC. It specifies CASSVNMNEQFF.

V is TRBV6-1 and J is TRBJ2-5; 7 nucleotides align to TRBD1. J gave up 5 bases and V 5 bases, and 11 bases lay outside the gene matches. The germline V gene encodes CDR1 MNHNS and CDR2 SASEGT. The CDR3 contains 15 residues. This chain's CDR3 is CASSPPGVRGETQYF. In DNA form, the CDR3 reads TGTGCCAGCAGTCCCCCAGGGGTCAGGGGGGAGACCCAGTACTTC.

The chain is built from TRBV5-1 and TRBJ1-3; D perhaps matches TRBD1 (5 bases). Trimming removed 0 bases from V and 7 bases from J, with 17 bases in between. The CDR3 is 16 residues long. The germline V gene has CDR1 SGHRS and CDR2 YFSETQ. The CDR3 loop reads CASSLDPGETGNTIYF. CDR3 nucleotides: TGCGCCAGCAGCTTGGACCCGGGGGAAACGGGGAACACCATATATTTT.

The genes are TRBV7-2 and TRBJ2-7; 13 bases line up with TRBD2. This CDR3 spans 18 amino acids. After removal of 2 bases from V and 2 bases from J, the junction contained 9 bases not matched to a gene. CDR1 is SGHTA, CDR2 FQGNSA, per germline. The DNA of the CDR3 is TGTGCCAGCAGCTTAAGAGGGGGGACTAGCGGGATTGCCTACGAGCAGTACTTC. Protein: CASSLRGGTSGIAYEQYF.

V and J are TRBV4-3 and TRBJ2-7; tentative D call: TRBD2 (7 bases). The CDR3 loop spans 16 amino acids. Germline-derived CDR1 and CDR2 are LGHNA and YSLEER. Trimming took off 1 base at V and 6 bases at J, with 19 bases between the two ends. The CDR3 DNA reads as TGCGCCAGCAGCCAAGGGCCGGGCCGCGGGGGCGGCGAGCAGTACTTC. Translated, it gives CASSQGPGRGGGEQYF.

V usage is TRBV25-1 and J usage is TRBJ2-7; D call uncertain. The germline gives CDR1 MGHDK, CDR2 SYGVNS. V shed 10 bases and J shed 7 bases, with 14 bases lying between them. CDR3 length: 11 amino acids. CDR3 amino acids: CATTGSGEQYF. The CDR3 DNA is TGTGCCACCACGGGTTCCGGGGAGCAGTACTTC.